The sequence of this T cell receptor (beta chain) was determined in a study of cytomegalovirus exposure and HLA in healthy donors. Findings and limits, study-wide: A later analysis reported that several of the most significant clusters appeared to be linked to common viral pathogens, among them Epstein-Barr virus. Equally common other TCR beta chains were less clonally expanded than HLA-associated ones, a later analysis found.

Turning to this clone: What it binds is unknown.

CDR3 length: 16 residues. CDR1 is MDHEN and CDR2 is SYDVKM in the germline V gene. Losses at the gene ends were 4 bases for V and 4 bases for J; bases not matched to a gene: 5. Use of 60 Vbeta and 13 Jbeta primers characterized the PCR. Here immunoSEQ multiplex PCR was the method, and the copy in TCRdb shows in-frame clones only, minus some. The table records some 85,000 clones, approximately 84% of them present only once. This TCR derives from a woman aged 45-65 years in good health and CMV-seronegative. Sequencing was done on a sample of PBMCs. The chain links TRBV28 to TRBJ2-1; 12 bases match TRBD2. The CDR3 loop is CASSSPGLAGYNEQFF. CDR3 nucleotides: TGTGCCAGCAGTTCCCCGGGACTAGCGGGTTACAATGAGCAGTTCTTC.